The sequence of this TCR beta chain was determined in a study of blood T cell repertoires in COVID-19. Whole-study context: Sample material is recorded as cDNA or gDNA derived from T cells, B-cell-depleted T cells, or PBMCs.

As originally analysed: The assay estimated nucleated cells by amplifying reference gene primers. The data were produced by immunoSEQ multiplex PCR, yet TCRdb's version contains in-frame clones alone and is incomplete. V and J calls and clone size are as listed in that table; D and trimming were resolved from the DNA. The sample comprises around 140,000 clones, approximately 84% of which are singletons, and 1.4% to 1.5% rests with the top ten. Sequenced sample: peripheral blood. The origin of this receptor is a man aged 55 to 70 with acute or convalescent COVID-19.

In nucleotides, the CDR3 is TGCGCCAGCAGCGACGGGACTATACACACCGGGGAGCTGTTTTTT. This encodes CASSDGTIHTGELFF. The chain has TRBV10-1 and TRBJ2-2, with 7 bases identical to TRBD2. The CDR3 totals 15 residues. V lost 6 bases and J lost 3; bases outside the gene matches: 7. Looked up from germline, CDR1 is WNHNN and CDR2 is SYGVQD (reference sequence).